The T cell receptor beta chain described here comes from a study of cytomegalovirus exposure and HLA in healthy donors listed by TCRdb under 2017. Background for the entire study: In an earlier analysis of under 600 of the donors, 276 Gb of sequence data and approximately 100 million unique TCR beta sequences from roughly 200 million T cells were reported. Roughly 290 gigabases of sequencing data and roughly 80 million unique TCR sequences made up an early release that covered several hundred HLA-typed donors. The genetic ancestry cluster associated with self-reported Caucasian donors included about 81% of the 350 to 500 genotyped donors. The study was designed to test whether signatures of past pathogen exposure could be identified by cataloging public T cell receptors. The study profiled the T cell repertoires of about 640 subjects by immunosequencing and related them to cytomegalovirus serostatus. Along with the roughly 610-subject first cohort, a separate validation cohort of about 110 different subjects was used. High-throughput TCR immunosequencing, statistical association of individual TCRs with disease status, and machine learning were combined to predict cytomegalovirus infection status. A later analysis re-examined previously published TCR beta repertoires from over 500 donors and added high-resolution HLA genotyping to investigate patterns of TCR occurrence. Rather than using new phenotypic data, the later analysis identified candidate immune exposures from TCR beta sequences and from how often those sequences occurred across donors. An earlier analysis of several hundred of the donors used high-throughput TCR beta sequencing to judge whether each TCR beta V gene segment behaved as functional or pseudogenic. Donor age, sex, ethnicity and CMV serostatus were collected together with the repertoire data. Genome-wide SNP genotypes for about 60% of the roughly 700 donors were used in a later genetic analysis, which treated that subset as a discovery cohort. Every discovery cohort repertoire had been produced on one sequencing platform. HLA typing included class I and class II loci at four-digit resolution. The number of donors typed differed by locus, with about 629-640 for A, B, C, DRB1 and DQB1, roughly 550 for DQA1, some 570 for DPA1, and under 490 for DPB1. Because of strong linkage in the cohort, a few DR-DQ haplotypes were treated as single units for association and clustering. On average, around 240,000 unique TCR beta nucleotide sequences were sequenced per donor among 300 to 500 genotyped donors of the cohort, with roughly 18% of those sequences being non-productive. Paper-wide results and their limitations: In a later analysis, the rate of TCR association differed among HLA loci, with DRB1 alleles having the most associated TCRs and HLA-C alleles having the fewest. The classifier was reported to diagnose cytomegalovirus status with high specificity and sensitivity in both the original and validation cohorts. HLA typing was unavailable for some donors at each locus, so association tests used only the typed subset. Immune exposure information for the cohort was limited to CMV serostatus. A further reported finding was that TCR beta sequences accurately predicted the HLA-A and HLA-B alleles for most subjects in the first cohort. Broadly in line with IMGT annotations, most TCR beta V segments showed up in productive rearrangements about 87% or about 30% of the time in an earlier analysis of approximately 640 of the donors. Most TCR sequences were observed very rarely across donors, whereas some public TCRs were present in many individuals. This cohort had only TCR beta chains sequenced, and the lack of alpha or paired-chain data limited which features could be detected. Sequencing depth was assumed to be roughly uniform across donors in the presence/absence analyses, though that assumption may not hold. In vitro tests confirmed that a few of the cytomegalovirus-associated TCR beta chains recognize cytomegalovirus antigens. According to a later genetic analysis, donors in an Asian-associated ancestry cluster had fewer N-insertions in productive TCRs than the approximately 700-donor mean. Fewer than 20 rarely observed V segments, including chromosome 9 orphons, were excluded from the earlier analysis of some 590 of the donors because counts were too low. According to a later analysis, most CMV-associated TCR beta chains appeared to be HLA-restricted, and the HLA associations seemed to be driven largely by CMV exposure. Some IMGT-functional V segments, including TRBV6-2 and TRBV6-3, could not be distinguished by the 87-base-pair reads and were therefore excluded. V-gene and J-gene trimming of TCR beta chains was associated with a missense DCLRE1C variant in a later genetic analysis, and the association was replicated in an independent cohort. A total of 150 or so TCR beta chains were listed by the study as associated with cytomegalovirus. A later analysis found that HLA-associated TCR beta chains were more clonally expanded and had lower generation probabilities than equally common non-associated chains. A cluster of highly shared sequence variants was judged likely to be a technical artifact of the sequencing pipeline. A later analysis associated about 16,000 TCR beta sequences with specific HLA alleles at a false discovery rate of 0.05. In a later analysis, several top co-occurrence clusters were reported to appear linked to parvovirus B19, influenza, CMV and Epstein-Barr virus. Assigning TCR associations to individual alleles was difficult when HLA alleles, especially DR and DQ, strongly co-occurred. The authors suggested that the approach could potentially be generalized to other disease states and immunological phenotypes. Correlated functional status among segregating V segments might be attributable to linkage disequilibrium, but an unknown experimental factor could not be ruled out.

The cohort consisted of hundreds of healthy bone marrow donors. Cohort members were all nominally healthy when sampled, although unrecorded immune exposures were likely present. The donor tested CMV seronegative, placing the donor among the roughly 350 seronegative members of the cohort. A peripheral blood sample was collected from each donor, and TCR beta sequencing was performed on peripheral blood mononuclear cells. Genomic DNA was extracted from the blood cell samples with the Qiagen DNeasy Blood Extraction Kit. Via the germline V gene, CDR1 is KGHSH and CDR2 LQKENI. The CDR3 contains 14 residues, cysteine and phenylalanine counted. The read is trimmed to its CDR3 DNA, 42 bases read in frame from base 1. At the junction V is shortened by 3 bases and J by 1 base, with 8 bases in between. As for this clone: The clone's antigen remains unknown. The record has no base qualities; no much larger clone is one base away.

The protocol used for the library was the immunoSEQ multiplex PCR assay. For the multiplex PCR, a mixture combining 60 forward primers for TCR Vbeta segments and 13 reverse primers for TCR Jbeta segments was used. Amplification of the CDR3 region of rearranged TCR beta genes was performed with a multiplex PCR assay on genomic DNA. Amplified TCR beta libraries were sequenced as 87-base-pair reads on the Illumina HiSeq System. On the study's bioinformatics: A later analysis counted approximately 84 million unique TCR beta chains across the 550 to 750 repertoires, and 9 million to 14 million of these chains were shared by at least two donors. To remove PCR and sequencing errors, raw reads were error-corrected and collapsed into unique sequences using a nearest-neighbor algorithm that merged closely related sequences. To assign V, D and J gene segments, CDR3 sequences were aligned to IMGT reference sequences. Each retained sequence needed at least a six-nucleotide match to both a V gene segment and a J gene segment. Rearrangements were classified as productive when the CDR3 lacked stop codons and remained in frame with V and J, and all other rearrangements were classified as non-productive. Following IMGT convention, CDR3 was defined as the stretch from the second conserved V-encoded cysteine to the conserved J-encoded phenylalanine. The earlier analysis of more than 450 of the donors excluded sequences that lacked an unambiguous match to a single V gene segment. An earlier analysis of about 590 of the donors classified V segments as functional when productive rearrangements were above 56.7% and as segregating when the standard deviation between donors was above 5%. A statistical classification framework was built for diagnosing cytomegalovirus status from the catalog of TCR beta chain sequences. V and J gene assignment, in a later analysis, came from comparing TCR nucleotide sequences with IMGT/GENE-DB human TR gene sequences. A later analysis assigned CDR3 sequences and most-parsimonious VDJ recombination scenarios with the TCRdist pipeline. A later analysis defined each TCR beta chain by its CDR3 amino acid sequence plus V-gene family, and excluded reads lacking a unique V-gene family. A later analysis removed 592 highly shared, low-generation-probability nucleotide sequences to deal with suspected cross-contamination and a sequencing artifact. For each public chain, a later analysis derived a clonal expansion index from normalized ranks of inferred template counts within each repertoire. In a later analysis, generation probabilities were computed using a VDJ recombination model fitted to out-of-frame rearrangements, and the results were checked against IGoR. Hypergeometric tests were used in a later analysis to score TCR-TCR, TCR-HLA and TCR-CMV co-occurrence, with a repertoire-size bias correction applied to the TCR pairs. False discovery rates were estimated in a later analysis by permuting HLA or CMV assignments 20 times. In a later analysis, co-occurring TCRs were grouped using DBSCAN, with TCRdist sequence similarity added in when clustering inside HLA-allele-positive subsets. Repertoires with fewer than 30,000 or more than 120,000 public chains were left out of co-occurrence clustering, as were several repertoires with anomalous nucleotide sharing. TCRdb mirrors the immuneACCESS table, restricted to in-frame sequences. Some clones are absent from its copies; in checked studies, under half trace to an unresolved V gene, and the reason for the others is unknown. V and J calls and clone size are copied from that table; D and trimming were computed from the DNA. This sample holds some 120,000 clones; about 74% were observed only once. Of the sample, around 3.6% is held by the ten largest clones.

This chain is built from TRBV18 and TRBJ2-3; TRBD2 is possibly the D segment (5 matching bases). Sequencing used PBMCs. This TCR came from a man aged 25 to 40 in good health and CMV-seronegative. The CDR3 sequence is CASSPLLGTDTQYF. The base sequence is TGTGCCAGCTCACCCCTACTAGGCACAGATACGCAGTATTTT.